Listed here are 12 T cell receptor beta chains from one sample, sequenced in a study of OX40 agonist ivuxolimab in advanced cancers. Measured with immunoSEQ multiplex PCR; TCRdb has only the in-frame clones, and not every one. The top ten clones hold roughly 2% of a sample with 55,000 to 80,000 clones, around nine tenths of them seen once. Specimen: CD4+ or CD8+ T cells sorted from blood, collected in a trial of the OX40 agonist ivuxolimab. Receptor source: an adult with an advanced solid tumor such as melanoma, head and neck, liver or kidney cancer.

The rearrangement uses TRBV19 and TRBJ2-7, with D perhaps assigned TRBD1 or TRBD2 (6 bases each). CDR1 is LNHDA and CDR2 is SQIVND in the germline V gene (reference sequence). The length of the CDR3 is 15 residues. Between the trimmed V and J ends, which lost 5 bases and 2 bases, there was a span of 16 bases. The CDR3 nucleotides read TGTGCCAGTAGTCTTAGGGGGGCCAGTGCCTACGAGCAGTACTTC. Its translation: CASSLRGASAYEQYF.

V and J are TRBV28 and TRBJ2-5; no clear D gene. With 6 bases removed from V and 5 bases from J, the gap between germline ends came to 22 bases. Germline V gives CDR1 MDHEN, CDR2 SYDVKM. This CDR3 is 16 amino acids long. The chain's CDR3 is CASRLGGSQSGETQYF. The CDR3 bases are TGTGCCAGCAGACTCGGCGGAAGCCAGTCCGGGGAGACCCAGTACTTC. Full variable domain (missing parts from reference TRBV28 and TRBJ2-5): DVKVTQSSRYLVKRTGEKVFLECVQDMDHENMFWYRQDPGLGLRLIYFSYDVKMKEKGDIPEGYSVSREKKERFSLILESASTNQTSMYLCASRLGGSQSGETQYFGPGTRLLVL.

The V and J genes are TRBV5-1 and TRBJ1-6; 7 bases map to TRBD1. J gave up 7 bases and V 4 bases, and 8 bases lay outside the gene matches. CDR1 is SGHRS, CDR2 YFSETQ, per germline. CDR3 size: 15 residues. In DNA, the CDR3 is TGCGCCAGCAGCCGTTCCGGGACAGAAAATTCACCCCTCCACTTT. It is translated as CASSRSGTENSPLHF.

The V gene is TRBV5-6, the J gene TRBJ2-3, with a possible D match to TRBD2 (6 bases). Germline-derived CDR1 and CDR2 are SGHDT and YYEEEE. Trimming pared 5 bases from V and 2 bases from J, leaving 18 bases between. The CDR3 has 16 amino acids. The CDR3 region is CASRPQRRGHTDTQYF. The DNA of the CDR3 is TGTGCCAGCAGACCCCAGCGGCGGGGCCACACAGATACGCAGTATTTT.

This chain joins TRBV6-1 and TRBJ2-5, with no clear D. V was trimmed by 1 base and J by 4 bases, leaving 7 bases between them. Germline CDR1 reads MNHNS; CDR2 reads SASEGT. The CDR3 is 13 residues long. As DNA, the CDR3 is TGTGCCAGCAGTGAAGGTTTTCGAGAGACCCAGTACTTC. The encoded protein is CASSEGFRETQYF.

The rearrangement uses TRBV30 and TRBJ2-7; D possibly matches TRBD1 or TRBD2 (6 bases each). CDR3 length equals 12 residues. In germline, CDR1 is GTSNPN, CDR2 SVGIG (reference sequence). Trimming removed 4 bases at V and 2 bases at J, with 9 bases between. The CDR3 DNA sequence: TGTGCCTGGAAGGGGGGAGCCTACGAGCAGTACTTC. It translates to CAWKGGAYEQYF.

The chain uses TRBV5-1 and TRBJ2-2, with 9 nucleotides matching TRBD2. Per the germline V gene, CDR1 is SGHRS and CDR2 is YFSETQ. The V segment lost 9 bases and the J segment 5 bases; nucleotides outside the gene matches: 11. This CDR3 has 15 residues. CDR3 DNA sequence: TGCGCCACCTCGTCCGGGACTAGCCTAACCGGGGAGCTGTTTTTT. Amino acid sequence: CATSSGTSLTGELFF. Drawing the rest from reference TRBV5-1 and TRBJ2-2, the complete variable domain is KAGVTQTPRYLIKTRGQQVTLSCSPISGHRSVSWYQQTPGQGLQFLFEYFSETQRNKGNFPGRFSGRQFSNSRSEMNVSTLELGDSALYLCATSSGTSLTGELFFGEGSRLTVL.

Remarks on this clone: Since no conserved phenylalanine or tryptophan closes the CDR3, a read error is the likely cause. V usage is TRBV28 and J usage is TRBJ2-7; TRBD1 aligns across 7 bases. The V gene's germline CDR1 is MDHEN and CDR2 SYDVKM. The CDR3 is 15 residues long. V was pared by 5 bases and J by 5 bases, with 12 bases of the junction left unmatched. CDR3 region: CASSTKRGRFDEQYL. The DNA for the CDR3 is TGTGCCAGCAGTACTAAGAGGGGGCGGTTTGACGAGCAGTACCTC.

V is TRBV15 and J is TRBJ1-2, with D perhaps TRBD1 (5 bases). The CDR3 length is 13 residues. CDR1 and CDR2 (germline): LNHNV, YYDKDF (reference sequence). The ends were cut back, 0 bases at V and 8 bases at J, with 10 bases in the middle. CDR3 coding DNA: TGTGCCACCAGCAGAGATCGAGGGGTCGGCTACACCTTC. Translation: CATSRDRGVGYTF.

The rearrangement joins TRBV7-2 to TRBJ2-7; D might be TRBD1 or TRBD2, each matching 6 bases. The CDR3 contains 16 residues. The germline V gene has CDR1 SGHTA and CDR2 FQGNSA. Trimming shortened V by 5 bases and J by 0 bases, and 17 bases separated the two germline ends. CDR3 DNA: TGTGCCAGCAGCCCCATAGGAGGGGGAGTCTCCTACGAGCAGTACTTC. Translated, it gives CASSPIGGGVSYEQYF.

This chain connects TRBV19 to TRBJ1-6; D remains unclear. V was pared by 2 bases and J by 9 bases, with 8 bases between. CDR3 length: 13 amino acids. Germline V gene data show CDR1 as LNHDA and CDR2 as SQIVND (reference sequence). In nucleotides, the CDR3 is TGTGCCAGTAGTATATCCTTGAGTTCACCCCTCCACTTT. It codes for CASSISLSSPLHF.

The gene calls are TRBV4-3 and TRBJ2-6, with a weak D call TRBD2 (7 bases). CDR1 is LGHNA and CDR2 is YSLEER in the germline V gene. The length of the CDR3 is 20 residues. V lost 0 bases to trimming and J lost 0 bases, with 18 bases between them. CDR3: CASSQEMMGGTHSGANVLTF. The CDR3 coding sequence is TGCGCCAGCAGCCAAGAAATGATGGGGGGGACACACTCTGGGGCCAACGTCCTGACTTTC.